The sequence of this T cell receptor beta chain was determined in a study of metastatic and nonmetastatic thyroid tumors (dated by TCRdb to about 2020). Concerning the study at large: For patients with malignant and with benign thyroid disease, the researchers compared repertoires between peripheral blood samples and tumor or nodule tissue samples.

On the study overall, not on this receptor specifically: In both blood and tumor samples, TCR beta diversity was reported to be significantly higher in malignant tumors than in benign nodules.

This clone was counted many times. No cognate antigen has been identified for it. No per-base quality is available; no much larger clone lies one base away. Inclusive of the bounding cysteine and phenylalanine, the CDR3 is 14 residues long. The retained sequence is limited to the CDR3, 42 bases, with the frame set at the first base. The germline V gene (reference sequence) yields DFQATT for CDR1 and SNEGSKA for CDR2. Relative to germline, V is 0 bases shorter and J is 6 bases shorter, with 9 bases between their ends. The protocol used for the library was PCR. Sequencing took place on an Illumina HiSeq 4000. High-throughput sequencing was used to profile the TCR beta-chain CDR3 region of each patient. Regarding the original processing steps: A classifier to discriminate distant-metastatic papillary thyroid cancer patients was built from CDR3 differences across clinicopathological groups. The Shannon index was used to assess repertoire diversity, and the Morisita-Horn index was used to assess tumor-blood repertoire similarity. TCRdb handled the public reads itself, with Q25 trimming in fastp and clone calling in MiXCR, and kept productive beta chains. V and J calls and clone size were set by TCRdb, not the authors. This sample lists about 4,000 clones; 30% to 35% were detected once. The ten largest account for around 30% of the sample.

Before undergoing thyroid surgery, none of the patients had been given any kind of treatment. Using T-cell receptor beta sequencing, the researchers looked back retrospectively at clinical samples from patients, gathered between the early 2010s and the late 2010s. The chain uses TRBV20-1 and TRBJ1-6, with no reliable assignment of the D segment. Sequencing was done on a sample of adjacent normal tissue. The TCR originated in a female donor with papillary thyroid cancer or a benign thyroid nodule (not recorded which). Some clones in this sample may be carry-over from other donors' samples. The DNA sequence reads TGCAGTGCTAGAGATTCCAATTTTAATTCACCCCTCCACTTT. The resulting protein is CSARDSNFNSPLHF.